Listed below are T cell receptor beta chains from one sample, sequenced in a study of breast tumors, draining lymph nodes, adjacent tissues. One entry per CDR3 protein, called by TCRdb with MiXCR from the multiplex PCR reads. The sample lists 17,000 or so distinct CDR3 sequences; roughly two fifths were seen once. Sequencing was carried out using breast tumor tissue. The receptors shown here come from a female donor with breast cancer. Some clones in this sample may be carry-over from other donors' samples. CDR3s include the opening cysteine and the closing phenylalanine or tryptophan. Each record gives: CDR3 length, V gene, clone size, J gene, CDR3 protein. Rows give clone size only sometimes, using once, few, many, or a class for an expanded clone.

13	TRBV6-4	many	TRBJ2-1	CASSDSNPSEQFF
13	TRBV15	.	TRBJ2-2	CATSRENAGELFF
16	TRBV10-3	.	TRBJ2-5	CAASESRRESEETQYF
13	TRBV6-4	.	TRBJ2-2	CASGTRDTGELFF
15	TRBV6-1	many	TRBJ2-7	CASSPFTQLSYEQYF
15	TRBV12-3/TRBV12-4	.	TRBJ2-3	CASSFYRTAGDTQYF
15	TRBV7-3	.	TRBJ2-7	CASSSDRARTYEQYF
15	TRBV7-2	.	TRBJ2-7	CASSLSSGRAYEQYF
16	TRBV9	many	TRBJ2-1	CASSVSGTGDYNEQFF
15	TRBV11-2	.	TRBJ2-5	CASGDLWGVGETQYF
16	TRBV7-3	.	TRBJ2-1	CASSQDSDRVRNEQFF
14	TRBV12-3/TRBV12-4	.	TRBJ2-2	CASMAGVNTGELFF
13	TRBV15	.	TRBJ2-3	CATNRDSTDAQYF
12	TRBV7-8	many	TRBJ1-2	CASSLDRAGYTF
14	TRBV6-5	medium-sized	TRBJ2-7	CASRRDRGTYEQYF
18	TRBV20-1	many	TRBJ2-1	CSARGGGQGAGGPNEQFF
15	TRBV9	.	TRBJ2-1	CASSVYPGAYNEQFF
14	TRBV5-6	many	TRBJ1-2	CASSFGTGYWGYTF
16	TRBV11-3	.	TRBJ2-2	CASSSRTSGRVGELFF
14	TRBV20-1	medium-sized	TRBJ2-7	CSATRQGLSYEQYF
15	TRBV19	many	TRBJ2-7	CASSPRGGRNGEQYF